This T cell receptor (beta chain) was found in a study of T cells in Graves' hyperthyroidism and ophthalmopathy. Study-wide background: The initial diagnosis was the point when peripheral blood was collected, ahead of any treatment.

TCR beta CDR3 regions were amplified from RNA transcripts. When the TCR CDR3 underwent first-round RT-PCR, the HTBI primer set was used. Using its own MiXCR run on the multiplex PCR reads, TCRdb lists one record per CDR3 protein. Of 500,000 to 700,000 distinct CDR3 sequences detected, about a sixth appear once; the ten largest clones hold roughly 18%. Hyperthyroidism patients were newly diagnosed, had disease duration under 2 months, and were aged 18 to 65 years. Those patients with uncontrolled infection, other autoimmune disease, pregnancy or lactation were excluded. Clinicians diagnosed patients from clinical symptoms, serum thyroxine and TRAb, thyroid ultrasound and orbital computed tomography. Germline V CDR1 and CDR2: KGHSH, LQKENI. V shed 0 bases, J shed 6 bases, and the junction held 3 bases outside the gene matches. This CDR3 contains 15 residues.

The clonotype comes from a woman under 30 with Graves' hyperthyroidism. The chain carries TRBV18 and TRBJ2-1, with 9 nucleotides matching TRBD2. The sequenced material came from blood. CDR3 in DNA: TGTGCCAGCTCACCACCGGCGGGAGGGATCAATGAGCAGTTCTTC. It specifies CASSPPAGGINEQFF.